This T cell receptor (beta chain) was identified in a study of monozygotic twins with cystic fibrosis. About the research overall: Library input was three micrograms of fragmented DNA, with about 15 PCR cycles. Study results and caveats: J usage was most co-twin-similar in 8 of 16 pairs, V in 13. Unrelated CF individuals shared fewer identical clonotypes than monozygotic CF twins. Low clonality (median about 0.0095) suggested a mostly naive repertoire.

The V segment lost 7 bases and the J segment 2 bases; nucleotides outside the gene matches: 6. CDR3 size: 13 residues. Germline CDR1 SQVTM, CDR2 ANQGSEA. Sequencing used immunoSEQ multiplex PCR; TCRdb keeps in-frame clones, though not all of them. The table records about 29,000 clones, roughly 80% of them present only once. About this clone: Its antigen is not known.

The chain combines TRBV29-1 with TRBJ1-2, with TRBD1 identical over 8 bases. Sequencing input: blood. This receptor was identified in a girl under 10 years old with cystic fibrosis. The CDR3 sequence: CSDRDRTNYGYTF. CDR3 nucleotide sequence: TGCAGCGATCGGGACAGGACAAACTATGGCTACACCTTC.